A selection of T cell receptor beta chains follows, all from one sample in a study of cytomegalovirus exposure and HLA in healthy donors. Profiled with immunoSEQ multiplex PCR; TCRdb holds only in-frame clones, not every one. This table holds around 91,000 clones, 78% found once. Material for sequencing was PBMCs. Every receptor here comes from a woman in her 40s in good health and CMV-seropositive. The CDR3 runs from the conserved cysteine through the conserved F or W. The order of the fields is J gene, clone size, D gene, V gene, CDR3 DNA, CDR3 protein. A D gene is named only where the DNA matches it firmly. Clone sizes are given selectively: once, few, many, or a class where the clone is expanded.

TRBJ2-3	NA	TRBD1	TRBV5-6	TGTGCCAGCAGCTTGGGAGGACAGGGTCTTTCAGATACGCAGTATTTT	CASSLGGQGLSDTQYF
TRBJ2-5	NA	NA	TRBV28	TGTGCCAGCAGCCAAGCTAGGGGTAGCCAAGAGACCCAGTACTTC	CASSQARGSQETQYF
TRBJ1-5	once	NA	TRBV19	TGTGCCAGTAGTACTACCGGACAGAGCAATCAGCCCCAGCATTTT	CASSTTGQSNQPQHF
TRBJ2-1	few	NA	TRBV6-5	TGTGCCAGCGGGCAGGGTAGGGGTAATGAGCAGTTCTTC	CASGQGRGNEQFF
TRBJ2-7	NA	NA	TRBV11-3	TGTGCCAGCAGCTCTGCCTACGAGCAGTACTTC	CASSSAYEQYF
TRBJ2-3	once	NA	TRBV4-3	TGCGCCAGCAGCCAAGATTGGGCAGGGGTAGATACGCAGTATTTT	CASSQDWAGVDTQYF
TRBJ1-6	NA	NA	TRBV27	TGTGCCAGCAGTTTTTTAGGACAAAATAATTCACCCCTCCACTTT	CASSFLGQNNSPLHF
TRBJ1-2	NA	NA	TRBV29-1	TGCAGCGTTGAAGAGAGACTGATGACCTTC	CSVEERLMTF
TRBJ2-1	NA	TRBD2	TRBV30	TGTGCCTGGAGTGTAAGGGCTAGGACTAGCGGCCCCCAAGGTGAGCAGTTCTTC	CAWSVRARTSGPQGEQFF
TRBJ1-6	NA	NA	TRBV30	TGTGCCTGGACCCTTGACAGGACCAATTCACCCCTCCACTTT	CAWTLDRTNSPLHF
TRBJ2-1	NA	TRBD2	TRBV11-3	TGTGCCAGCAGCTCCACCTCTAGGCAGGGCGGGAGCTACAATGAGCAGTTCTTC	CASSSTSRQGGSYNEQFF
TRBJ2-1	NA	TRBD2	TRBV7-3	TGTGCCAGCAGCCCGACAGTGGCTAGCGGGGCCAATGAGCAGTTCTTC	CASSPTVASGANEQFF
TRBJ2-2	NA	TRBD1	TRBV28	TGTGCCAGCAAACGGGGACAGGGGAACACCGGGGAGCTGTTTTTT	CASKRGQGNTGELFF
TRBJ2-1	NA	NA	TRBV6-5	TGTGCCAGCAGCGAGCTTCTTTCCTACAATGAGCAGTTCTTC	CASSELLSYNEQFF
TRBJ2-7	NA	TRBD1	TRBV10-3	TGTGCCATCAGCGAGACGACAGGGAACGAGCAGTACTTC	CAISETTGNEQYF
TRBJ2-7	NA	NA	TRBV7-3	TGTGCCAGCAGCTCTTTCCCTAGCGCGACCTACGAGCAGTACTTC	CASSSFPSATYEQYF
TRBJ2-5	few	NA	TRBV7-2	TGTGCCAGCAGCTTAACTGTAGCAGAGACCCAGTACTTC	CASSLTVAETQYF
TRBJ2-3	NA	TRBD1	TRBV6-1	TGTGCCAGCAGTGCCATCGGACAGGGAACAGATACGCAGTATTTT	CASSAIGQGTDTQYF
TRBJ2-1	NA	TRBD2	TRBV25-1	TGTGCCAGCAGTCCCCGGACTAGCGGGAGTCCGGGGGAGCAGTTCTTC	CASSPRTSGSPGEQFF
TRBJ2-7	NA	NA	TRBV9	TGTGCCAGCAGCGTAAGTGCTACCTACGAGCAGTACTTC	CASSVSATYEQYF
TRBJ2-4	NA	TRBD1	TRBV7-8	TGTGCCAGCAGCTTCGGGACAGTAGACGCTAACATTCAGTACTTC	CASSFGTVDANIQYF
TRBJ2-7	once	NA	TRBV11-2	TGTGCCAGCAGCTTATTTTTACTACAGCAGTACTTC	CASSLFLLQQYF
TRBJ1-2	NA	TRBD1	TRBV7-2	TGTGCCAGCAGCTTTCAGGGGACAGCTGATGGCTACACCTTC	CASSFQGTADGYTF
TRBJ2-1	once	TRBD2	TRBV4-2	TGTGCCAGCAGCCAAGATGCACTAGCGGGAGAGGCTCGTCAGTTCTTC	CASSQDALAGEARQFF
TRBJ2-1	NA	NA	TRBV30	TGTGCCTGGAGTCTACGCCATGAGCAGTTCTTC	CAWSLRHEQFF
TRBJ2-3	NA	TRBD1	TRBV7-2	TGTGCCAGCAGCTTAGGGGTGGACAGGGTGGAGTATTTT	CASSLGVDRVEYF
TRBJ2-7	NA	NA	TRBV6-5	TGTGCCAGCAGTTACTCGATTGCGGGGTCCGGGGACGAGCAGTACTTC	CASSYSIAGSGDEQYF
TRBJ1-5	NA	NA	TRBV11-2	TGTGCCAGCAGCTCGGGGAACAATCAGCCCCAGCATTTT	CASSSGNNQPQHF
TRBJ1-4	few	TRBD1	TRBV19	TGTGCCAGTAGTGCCTCCGGGACAGGGGGCCGCGAAAAACTGTTTTTT	CASSASGTGGREKLFF
TRBJ1-1	NA	NA	TRBV6-1	TGTGCCAGCGGAGTCGACAGGGAAGCTTTCTTT	CASGVDREAFF
TRBJ2-5	once	TRBD1	TRBV28	TGTGCCAGCAGTTTAGACAGGGTGAGGGAGCAGTACTTC	CASSLDRVREQYF
TRBJ2-1	NA	TRBD2	TRBV4-3	TGCGCCAGCAGCCAAGATGTCCTAGTCGGGATACTAGCGGGAGATGGCATTAGTGAGCAGTTCTTC	CASSQDVLVGILAGDGISEQFF
TRBJ2-5	NA	TRBD1	TRBV28	TGTGCCAGCAGTTTTAACAGGGGACCACAAGAGACCCAGTACTTC	CASSFNRGPQETQYF
TRBJ2-2	NA	TRBD1	TRBV5-4	TGTGCCAGCAGCTCCCGTTCACAGGGGACCGGGGAGCTGTTTTTT	CASSSRSQGTGELFF
TRBJ2-1	few	TRBD1	TRBV5-6	TGTGCCAGCAGCTTGGGACAGGGGGCGCCCCATGAGCAGTTCTTC	CASSLGQGAPHEQFF
TRBJ1-1	NA	NA	TRBV6-5	TGTGCCAGCAGGCCATCACAGGGGAACACTGAAGCTTTCTTT	CASRPSQGNTEAFF
TRBJ1-1	NA	NA	TRBV19	TGTGCCAGTAGTATAGATCCAGGGAAGGGCACTGAAGCTTTCTTT	CASSIDPGKGTEAFF
TRBJ2-5	NA	NA	TRBV11-2	TGTGCCAGCAGCTTGGACTACCTGGGGAAAGAGACCCAGTACTTC	CASSLDYLGKETQYF
TRBJ2-7	NA	NA	TRBV19	TGTGTCAGTAGCGTCAGGTCCTCCTACGAGCAGTACTTC	CVSSVRSSYEQYF
TRBJ2-3	NA	TRBD1	TRBV18	TGTGCCAGCTCCTCGTCCTTTGGACAGGGTTCTGGTACGCAGTATTTT	CASSSSFGQGSGTQYF
TRBJ2-3	NA	NA	TRBV6-5	TGTGCCAGCAGGGAAGCGGCCACAGATACGCAGTATTTT	CASREAATDTQYF
TRBJ2-5	few	NA	TRBV7-9	TGTGCCGCGGAGAAAGTTAGGGAGACCCAGTACTTC	CAAEKVRETQYF
TRBJ1-4	NA	TRBD1	TRBV27	TGTGCCAGCAGTCGGGACAGGGCGACGGAAAAACTGTTTTTT	CASSRDRATEKLFF
TRBJ2-2	NA	NA	TRBV19	TGTGCCAGTAGTATAGTACTAGGCGGAACGACCGGGGAGCTGTTTTTT	CASSIVLGGTTGELFF
TRBJ1-1	NA	TRBD1	TRBV28	TGTGCCAGCAGTTTAGGGACAGGGGCGAGGATTATTGAAGCTTTCTTT	CASSLGTGARIIEAFF
TRBJ2-7	NA	TRBD1	TRBV7-6	TGTGCCAGCAGCGCGGGACAGGGGGTGTCCTACGAGCAGTACTTC	CASSAGQGVSYEQYF
TRBJ2-7	NA	TRBD1	TRBV7-9	TGTGCCAGCAGCTCGACAGGGGGAAGCTCCTACGAGCAGTACTTC	CASSSTGGSSYEQYF
TRBJ1-4	NA	TRBD1	TRBV28	TGTGCCAGCAGTCTCGATCTGGGACAGGCAACTAATGAAAAACTGTTTTTT	CASSLDLGQATNEKLFF
TRBJ2-7	NA	TRBD2	TRBV6-5	TGTGCCAGCAGTCCCGGGACTAGCGGCTACGAGCAGTACTTC	CASSPGTSGYEQYF
TRBJ2-2	once	NA	TRBV19	TGTGCCAGTATACTAGCCGACACCGGGGAGCTGTTTTTT	CASILADTGELFF
TRBJ2-7	NA	NA	TRBV7-9	TGTGCCAGCAGCTTACACTTCTACGAGCAGTACTTC	CASSLHFYEQYF
TRBJ1-1	NA	NA	TRBV11-3	TGTGCCAGCAGCTTGGGATGGGGGCGCTTTGAAGCTTTCTTT	CASSLGWGRFEAFF